This T cell receptor beta chain appears in the sequencing data of a study of blood T cell repertoires in COVID-19. Across the study: Specimens from acute and convalescent COVID-19 originated in the United States, Italy and Spain. Sources were T cells, B-cell-depleted T cells, or PBMCs; the material itself was cDNA or gDNA.

After removal of 4 bases from V and 4 bases from J, the junction contained 13 bases not matched to a gene. The V gene's germline CDR1 is SGHRS and CDR2 YFSETQ. There are 16 residues in the CDR3. How the authors handled the data: Cell counts per sample came from amplifying reference gene primers. Sequencing was performed with immunoSEQ multiplex PCR; in TCRdb, only in-frame clones are kept and a portion is missing. The V and J calls and clone size come from that table; D and trimming were worked out from the DNA. The data show some 25,000 clones, around 86% seen once. V usage is TRBV5-1 and J usage is TRBJ2-7, with 8 bases identical to TRBD1. The sequence was obtained from a man aged 50 to 60 with active COVID-19. The sequencing sample was made of peripheral blood. DNA of the CDR3: TGCGCCAGCAGCGCAAGGACAGGGTTCGGTTCATACGAGCAGTACTTC. Its translation is CASSARTGFGSYEQYF. The complete variable domain, with remaining parts taken from reference TRBV5-1 and TRBJ2-7, reads KAGVTQTPRYLIKTRGQQVTLSCSPISGHRSVSWYQQTPGQGLQFLFEYFSETQRNKGNFPGRFSGRQFSNSRSEMNVSTLELGDSALYLCASSARTGFGSYEQYFGPGTRLTVT.